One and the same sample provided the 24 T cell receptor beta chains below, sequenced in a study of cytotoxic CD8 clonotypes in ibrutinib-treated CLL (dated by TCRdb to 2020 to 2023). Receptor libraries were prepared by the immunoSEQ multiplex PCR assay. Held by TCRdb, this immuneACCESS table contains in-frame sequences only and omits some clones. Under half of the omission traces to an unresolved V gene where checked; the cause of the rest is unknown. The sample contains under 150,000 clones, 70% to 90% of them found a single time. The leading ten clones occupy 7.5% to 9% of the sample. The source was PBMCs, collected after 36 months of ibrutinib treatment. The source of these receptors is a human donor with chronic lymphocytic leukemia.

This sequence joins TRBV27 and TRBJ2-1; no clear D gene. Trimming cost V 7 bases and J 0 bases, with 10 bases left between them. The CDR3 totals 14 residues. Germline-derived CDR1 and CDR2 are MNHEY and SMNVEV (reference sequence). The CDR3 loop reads CASKSTSSYNEQFF. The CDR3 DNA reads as TGTGCCAGCAAATCAACCAGCTCCTACAATGAGCAGTTCTTC.

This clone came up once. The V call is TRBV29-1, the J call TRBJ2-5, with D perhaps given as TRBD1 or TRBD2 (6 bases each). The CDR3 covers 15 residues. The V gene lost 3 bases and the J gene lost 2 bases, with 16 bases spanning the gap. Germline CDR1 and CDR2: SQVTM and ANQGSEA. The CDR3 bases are TGCAGCGTTGAGGGGGGCGGGTCGGGGCAAGAGACCCAGTACTTC. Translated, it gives CSVEGGGSGQETQYF.

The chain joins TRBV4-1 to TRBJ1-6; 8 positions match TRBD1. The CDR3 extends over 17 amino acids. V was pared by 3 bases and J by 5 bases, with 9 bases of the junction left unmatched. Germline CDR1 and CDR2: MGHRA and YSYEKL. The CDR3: CASSQKRGQGNNSPLHF. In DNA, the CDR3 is TGCGCCAGCAGCCAGAAGCGAGGACAGGGTAATAATTCACCCCTCCACTTT.

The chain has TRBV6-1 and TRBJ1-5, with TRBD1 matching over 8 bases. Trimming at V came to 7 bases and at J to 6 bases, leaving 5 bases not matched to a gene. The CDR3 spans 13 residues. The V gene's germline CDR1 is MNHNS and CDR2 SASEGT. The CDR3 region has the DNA TGTGCCAGCATCCCAACAGGGGGTCAGCCCCAGCATTTT. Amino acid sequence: CASIPTGGQPQHF.

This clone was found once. The CDR3 here is CASSEGGDSNQPQHF. The DNA for the CDR3 is TGTGCCAGCAGCGAGGGAGGGGATAGCAATCAGCCCCAGCATTTT. The chain uses TRBV9 and TRBJ1-5; maybe TRBD1 (5 bases). The CDR3 is 15 amino acids. CDR1 and CDR2 (germline): SGDLS, YYNGEE. Trimming removed 3 bases at V and 0 bases at J, with 10 bases between.

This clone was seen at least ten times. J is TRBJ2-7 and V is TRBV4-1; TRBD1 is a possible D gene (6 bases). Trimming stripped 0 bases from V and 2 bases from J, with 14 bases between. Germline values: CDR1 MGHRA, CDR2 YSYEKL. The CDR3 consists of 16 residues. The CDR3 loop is CASSQEPKGGAYEQYF. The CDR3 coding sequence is TGCGCCAGCAGCCAAGAGCCCAAAGGGGGTGCCTACGAGCAGTACTTC.

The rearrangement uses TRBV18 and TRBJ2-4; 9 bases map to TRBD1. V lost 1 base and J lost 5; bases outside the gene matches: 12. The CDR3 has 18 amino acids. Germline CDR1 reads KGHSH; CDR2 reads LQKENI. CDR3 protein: CASSPLPAQGARENIQYF. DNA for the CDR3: TGTGCCAGCTCACCACTTCCGGCACAGGGGGCGCGGGAAAACATTCAGTACTTC.

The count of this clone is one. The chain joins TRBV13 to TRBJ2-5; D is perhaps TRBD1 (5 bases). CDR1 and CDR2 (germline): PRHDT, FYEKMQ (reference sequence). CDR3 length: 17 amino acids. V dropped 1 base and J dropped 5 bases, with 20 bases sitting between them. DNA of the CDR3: TGTGCCAGCAGCTTAGTTCGGCAGGGCGTCCCTGAGGAGACCCAGTACTTC. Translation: CASSLVRQGVPEETQYF.

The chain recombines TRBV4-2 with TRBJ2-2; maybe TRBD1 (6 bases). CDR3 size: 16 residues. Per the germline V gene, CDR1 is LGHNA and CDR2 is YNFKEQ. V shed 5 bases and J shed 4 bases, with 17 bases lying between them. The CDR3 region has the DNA TGTGCCAGCAGCTTTACTCCAGGGGACGGCACCGGGGAGCTGTTTTTT. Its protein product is CASSFTPGDGTGELFF.

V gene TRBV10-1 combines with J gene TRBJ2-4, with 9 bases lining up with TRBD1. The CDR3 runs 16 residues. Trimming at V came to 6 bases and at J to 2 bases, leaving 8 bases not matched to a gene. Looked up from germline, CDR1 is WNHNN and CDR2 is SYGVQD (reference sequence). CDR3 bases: TGCGCCAGCAGGCACAGGGGGCCTGTTACCAAAAACATTCAGTACTTC. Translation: CASRHRGPVTKNIQYF.

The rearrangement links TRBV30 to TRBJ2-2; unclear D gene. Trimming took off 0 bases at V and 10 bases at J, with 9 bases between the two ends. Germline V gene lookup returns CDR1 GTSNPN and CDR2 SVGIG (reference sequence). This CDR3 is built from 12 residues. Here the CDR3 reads CAWSVVGLELFF. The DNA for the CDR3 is TGTGCCTGGAGTGTGGTGGGATTGGAGCTGTTTTTT.

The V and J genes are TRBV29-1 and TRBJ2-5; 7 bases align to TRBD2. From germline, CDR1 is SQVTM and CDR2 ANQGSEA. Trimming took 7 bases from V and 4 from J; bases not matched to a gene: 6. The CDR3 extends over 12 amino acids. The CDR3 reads CSAATGGETQYF. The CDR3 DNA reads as TGCAGCGCCGCGACGGGAGGAGAGACCCAGTACTTC.

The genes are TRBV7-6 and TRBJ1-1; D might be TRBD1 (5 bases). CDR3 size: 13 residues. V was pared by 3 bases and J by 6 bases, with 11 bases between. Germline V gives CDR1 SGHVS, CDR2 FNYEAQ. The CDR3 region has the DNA TGTGCCAGCAGCTTGGGGGAGGACGCTGAAGCTTTCTTT. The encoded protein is CASSLGEDAEAFF.

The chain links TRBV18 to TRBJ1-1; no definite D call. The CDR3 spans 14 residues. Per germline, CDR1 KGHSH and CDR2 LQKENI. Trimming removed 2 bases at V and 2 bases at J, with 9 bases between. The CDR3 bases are TGTGCCAGCTCACCATGGGAACTTAACACTGAAGCTTTCTTT. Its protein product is CASSPWELNTEAFF.

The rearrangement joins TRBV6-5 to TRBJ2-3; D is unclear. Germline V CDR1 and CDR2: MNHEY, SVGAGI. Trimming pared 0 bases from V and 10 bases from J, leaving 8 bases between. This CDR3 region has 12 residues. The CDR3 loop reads CASSYSGSPQYF. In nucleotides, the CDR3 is TGTGCCAGCAGTTACTCGGGGTCCCCGCAGTATTTT.

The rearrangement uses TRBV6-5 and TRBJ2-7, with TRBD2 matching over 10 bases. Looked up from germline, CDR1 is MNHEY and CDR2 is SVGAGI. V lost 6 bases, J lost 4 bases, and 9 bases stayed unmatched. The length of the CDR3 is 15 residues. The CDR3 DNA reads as TGTGCCAGCAGGGCCCGAGCGGGAGGGCCATACGAGCAGTACTTC. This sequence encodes CASRARAGGPYEQYF.

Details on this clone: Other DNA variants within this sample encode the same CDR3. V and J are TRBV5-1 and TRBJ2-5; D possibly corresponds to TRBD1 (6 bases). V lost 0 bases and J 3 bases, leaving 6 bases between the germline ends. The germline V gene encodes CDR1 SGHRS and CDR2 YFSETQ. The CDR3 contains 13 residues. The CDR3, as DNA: TGCGCCAGCAGCTTGGGACAGGAAGAGACCCAGTACTTC. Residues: CASSLGQEETQYF.

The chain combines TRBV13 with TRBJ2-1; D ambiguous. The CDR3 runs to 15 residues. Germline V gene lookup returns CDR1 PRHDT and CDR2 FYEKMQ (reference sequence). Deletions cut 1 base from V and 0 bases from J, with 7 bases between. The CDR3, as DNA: TGTGCCAGCAGCTTAGTAGTAAGCTCCTACAATGAGCAGTTCTTC. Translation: CASSLVVSSYNEQFF.

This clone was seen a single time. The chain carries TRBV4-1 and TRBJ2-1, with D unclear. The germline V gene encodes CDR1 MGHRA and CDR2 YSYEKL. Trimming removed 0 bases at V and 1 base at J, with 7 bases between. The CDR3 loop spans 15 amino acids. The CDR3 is CASSQDTPSYNEQFF. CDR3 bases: TGCGCCAGCAGCCAAGACACGCCTTCCTACAATGAGCAGTTCTTC.

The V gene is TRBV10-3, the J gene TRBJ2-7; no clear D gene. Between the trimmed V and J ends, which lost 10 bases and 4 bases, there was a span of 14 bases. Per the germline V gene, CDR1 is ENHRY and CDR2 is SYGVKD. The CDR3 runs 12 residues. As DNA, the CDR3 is TGTGCCACCTACGACGGATTGTACGAGCAGTACTTC. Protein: CATYDGLYEQYF.

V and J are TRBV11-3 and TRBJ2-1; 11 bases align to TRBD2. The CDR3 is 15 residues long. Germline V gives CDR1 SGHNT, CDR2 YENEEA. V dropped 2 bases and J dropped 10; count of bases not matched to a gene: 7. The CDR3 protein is CASSLQLAGVKEQFF. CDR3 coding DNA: TGTGCCAGCAGCTTACAACTAGCGGGAGTTAAAGAGCAGTTCTTC.

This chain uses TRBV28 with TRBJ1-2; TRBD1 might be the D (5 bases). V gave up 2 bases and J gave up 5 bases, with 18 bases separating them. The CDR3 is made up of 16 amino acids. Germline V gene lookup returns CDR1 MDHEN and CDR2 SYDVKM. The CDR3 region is CASSLPLFLGDYGYTF. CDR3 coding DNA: TGTGCCAGCAGTTTACCCCTGTTCCTGGGGGATTATGGCTACACCTTC.

The CDR3 region is CASSIGLAGQQETQYF. The DNA for the CDR3 is TGTGCCAGCAGCATTGGACTAGCGGGGCAACAAGAGACCCAGTACTTC. The rearrangement links TRBV5-4 to TRBJ2-5, with 12 bases matching TRBD2. CDR1 SGHNT and CDR2 YYREEE come from the germline V gene (reference sequence). V lost 4 bases and J lost 2; bases outside the gene matches: 6. The CDR3 consists of 16 residues.

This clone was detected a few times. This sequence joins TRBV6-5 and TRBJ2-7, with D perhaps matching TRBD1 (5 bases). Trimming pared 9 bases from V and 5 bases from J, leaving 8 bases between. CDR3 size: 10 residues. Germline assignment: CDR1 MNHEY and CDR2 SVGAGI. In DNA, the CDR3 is TGTGCCAGTGGGGCCCACGAGCAGTACTTC. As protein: CASGAHEQYF.